This T cell receptor beta chain was sequenced for a study of shared clonotypes between healthy human individuals. Study information: CD4 naive and memory got three plates each, CD8 naive two, CD8 memory one.

Sequenced by immunoSEQ multiplex PCR; TCRdb stores in-frame clones only, minus some. The table records around 2.1 million clones, about 92% of them present only once. Overall study results and limits: Investigators expected sequencing depth to affect clonotype sharing among donors. Some clonotypes were shared by all four sorted-subset donors, while others were not shared. The non-shared ones had lower generation probabilities than the shared ones.

CD45RO-negative CD8 cells positively selected for CCR7 made up the naive population, which excluded terminally differentiated effector memory CD45RA+ cells. V was pared by 1 base and J by 6 bases, with 10 bases between. Germline CDR1 reads LNHDA; CDR2 reads SQIVND (reference sequence). CDR3 size: 14 residues. This clone was picked up one time. Its antigen is undetermined. Sequencing was carried out using naive CD8+ T cells from PBMCs. The sequence was obtained from a man younger than 30 in good health. Some clones in this sample may be carry-over from other donors' samples. V is TRBV19 and J is TRBJ1-5, with TRBD1 as a possible D gene (5 bases). CDR3 protein: CASSIVHRGQPQHF. In nucleotides, the CDR3 is TGTGCCAGTAGTATAGTGCATAGGGGTCAGCCCCAGCATTTT.